Following are 15 T cell receptor beta chains from one sample sequenced in a study of beta chain features in type 1 diabetes. Whole-study findings and limits: A moderate, significant TCRB CDR3 shortening appeared in type 1 diabetes across four CD4+ subsets.

These receptors have no identified antigens. Isolated RNA was reverse transcribed in full, so expressed TCRB transcripts were sequenced. Only in-frame clones appear in the TCRdb table, and some are missing; sequencing was by immunoSEQ multiplex PCR. This sample carries roughly 700,000 clones, roughly 13% of them seen once, and the ten largest clones take 0.022%. The sequencing input was naive CD4+ T cells from blood. The receptors originated from a man aged 18 to 29 with type 1 diabetes.

This clone has a handful of counts. The V call is TRBV6-1, the J call TRBJ2-3; 10 bases agree with TRBD2. The CDR3 is made up of 15 amino acids. With 4 bases clipped from V and 6 bases from J, the junction kept 7 bases outside the gene matches. Per germline, CDR1 MNHNS and CDR2 SASEGT. The DNA of the CDR3 is TGTGCCAGCAGTGGGAGAGCGGGGGGGCTGGATACGCAGTATTTT. Translation gives CASSGRAGGLDTQYF.

This clone was detected a few times. J is TRBJ2-5 and V is TRBV5-1, with 7 nucleotides matching TRBD1. Per the germline V gene, CDR1 is SGHRS and CDR2 is YFSETQ. V lost 2 bases, J lost 2 bases, and 6 bases stayed unmatched. This CDR3 is built from 15 residues. CDR3 bases: TGCGCCAGCAGCTTATTACAGGGGAAACAAGAGACCCAGTACTTC. This encodes CASSLLQGKQETQYF.

This clone turned up a few times. V is TRBV7-2 and J is TRBJ2-2; 7 nucleotides line up with TRBD1. This CDR3 has 15 residues. Germline V CDR1 and CDR2: SGHTA, FQGNSA. The junction had 4 bases not matched to a gene; V was cut back by 1 base and J by 5 bases. The chain's CDR3 is CASSLVGTATGELFF. DNA for the CDR3: TGTGCCAGCAGCTTAGTAGGGACAGCAACCGGGGAGCTGTTTTTT.

The chain uses TRBV7-9 and TRBJ1-1; tentative D call: TRBD1 (6 bases). The CDR3 sequence is 14 residues long. CDR1 is SEHNR, CDR2 FQNEAQ, per germline (reference sequence). V was trimmed by 2 bases and J by 4 bases, leaving 11 bases between them. CDR3 in amino acids: CASSLSVGATEAFF. The CDR3 DNA reads TGTGCCAGCAGCTTATCAGTGGGGGCCACTGAAGCTTTCTTT.

This clone was detected a few times. This chain joins TRBV30 and TRBJ1-2; 8 positions agree with TRBD1. CDR1 and CDR2 from the germline V gene are GTSNPN and SVGIG (reference sequence). V was pared by 3 bases and J by 6 bases, with 9 bases of the junction left unmatched. The length of the CDR3 is 14 residues. CDR3 in DNA: TGTGCCTGGAGCATACTCAGGGGGCAGAATGGCTACACCTTC. Translation: CAWSILRGQNGYTF. The whole variable domain, remainder taken from reference TRBV30 and TRBJ1-2, is SQTIHQWPATLVQPVGSPLSLECTVEGTSNPNLYWYRQAAGRGLQLLFYSVGIGQISSEVPQNLSASRPQDRQFILSSKKLLLSDSGFYLCAWSILRGQNGYTFGSGTRLTVV.

The chain recombines TRBV5-1 with TRBJ1-3; the match to TRBD1 covers 7 bases. The V segment lost 3 bases and the J segment 9 bases; nucleotides outside the gene matches: 12. CDR1 and CDR2 from the germline V gene are SGHRS and YFSETQ. This CDR3 is 15 amino acids long. Here the CDR3 DNA reads TGCGCCAGCAGCTGGACCTCACAGGGGACCCCCACCATATATTTT. Translated, it gives CASSWTSQGTPTIYF.

The genes are TRBV19 and TRBJ1-5, with 7 nucleotides matching TRBD1. Losses at the gene ends were 5 bases for V and 0 bases for J; bases not matched to a gene: 7. Germline lookup yields CDR1 LNHDA and CDR2 SQIVND (reference sequence). The CDR3 runs 16 residues. The CDR3 DNA is TGTGCCAGTAGTCTCTGGACAGGTTTTAGCAATCAGCCCCAGCATTTT. It is translated as CASSLWTGFSNQPQHF.

This clone was counted only a few times. The chain links TRBV5-1 to TRBJ2-7, with D possibly being TRBD2 (6 bases). V lost 3 bases and J lost 4, with 11 bases in between. CDR3 length: 13 amino acids. Germline CDR1 is SGHRS and CDR2 is YFSETQ. The CDR3 nucleotides read TGCGCCAGCAGCTCCGCCGGGGGTTACGAGCAGTACTTC. Protein product: CASSSAGGYEQYF.

A few counts support this clone. The rearrangement links TRBV7-9 to TRBJ1-1, with a possible D match to TRBD1 (5 bases). Germline V gene data show CDR1 as SEHNR and CDR2 as FQNEAQ (reference sequence). The V gene lost 2 bases and the J gene lost 1 base, with 11 bases spanning the gap. The length of the CDR3 is 15 residues. This chain's CDR3 is CASSLIGGTNTEAFF. The CDR3 coding sequence is TGTGCCAGCAGCTTAATTGGGGGAACGAACACTGAAGCTTTCTTT.

This clone came up a few times. At one boundary the junction diverges from the germline segment, which might be a read error. The chain couples TRBV6-1 to TRBJ2-5; D is unclear. The CDR3 spans 16 residues. The V gene's germline CDR1 is MNHNS and CDR2 SASEGT. CDR3 nucleotide sequence: TGTGCCAGCAGAGAAGGGCTCGGGCAGATCCAAGAGACCCAGTACTTC. Translating gives CASREGLGQIQETQYF.

This chain connects TRBV5-1 to TRBJ1-2, with D maybe TRBD1 (5 bases). In germline, CDR1 is SGHRS, CDR2 YFSETQ. V lost 4 bases and J lost 4, with 14 bases in between. The CDR3 is 14 amino acids. This CDR3 is CASSVGPDSYGYTF. Written as DNA, the CDR3 is TGCGCCAGCAGCGTGGGGCCCGACAGCTATGGCTACACCTTC.

The V gene is TRBV7-6, the J gene TRBJ1-5, with D hard to call. Trimming pared 8 bases from V and 4 bases from J, leaving 12 bases between. Germline V gene data show CDR1 as SGHVS and CDR2 as FNYEAQ. CDR3 length: 13 amino acids. DNA of the CDR3: TGTGCCAGCTCCAAGGCCAAAAATCAGCCCCAGCATTTT. Translating it yields CASSKAKNQPQHF.

The rearrangement joins TRBV30 to TRBJ2-3, with D possibly matching TRBD1 (5 bases). Trimming cost V 2 bases and J 14 bases, with 17 bases left between them. Germline V gene data show CDR1 as GTSNPN and CDR2 as SVGIG (reference sequence). The CDR3 extends over 12 amino acids. In DNA, the CDR3 is TGTGCCTGGAGTTATTCAGGGCGCGGTCCGTATTTT. Translated, it gives CAWSYSGRGPYF.

In its sample, this clone was seen a few times. The chain recombines TRBV30 with TRBJ1-1, with D possibly matching TRBD1 (5 bases). CDR1 and CDR2 (germline): GTSNPN, SVGIG (reference sequence). The CDR3 has 12 residues. V was cut by 5 bases and J by 5 bases, with 12 bases left in between. In DNA form, the CDR3 reads TGTGCCTGGGGGTCGAAGGGGACTGAAGCTTTCTTT. Protein: CAWGSKGTEAFF. The entire variable domain, with the rest obtained from reference TRBV30 and TRBJ1-1, is as follows: SQTIHQWPATLVQPVGSPLSLECTVEGTSNPNLYWYRQAAGRGLQLLFYSVGIGQISSEVPQNLSASRPQDRQFILSSKKLLLSDSGFYLCAWGSKGTEAFFGQGTRLTVV.

This clone was observed a handful of times. Other DNA sequences in the same sample also yield this CDR3. The gene calls are TRBV18 and TRBJ1-1; the D gene is possibly TRBD1 (5 bases). Germline V CDR1 and CDR2: KGHSH, LQKENI. V gave up 2 bases and J gave up 2 bases, with 12 bases separating them. There are 15 residues in the CDR3. The CDR3 nucleotides are TGTGCCAGCTCACCAGTGGGTCAGGGAAACACTGAAGCTTTCTTT. Amino acid sequence: CASSPVGQGNTEAFF.